The 7 T cell receptor beta chains given below trace back to one sample, sequenced in a study of T-cell reconstitution after alpha-beta-depleted transplantation in children. Study conclusions and caveats: At one year after transplant, newly produced T cells mostly accounted for T-cell counts and diversity.

Their antigen targets remain unknown. Unique molecular identifiers were incorporated during preparation of the TCRbeta library. TCRdb reprocessed the PCR reads with MiXCR, giving one entry per CDR3 protein. The profile shows about 300,000 distinct CDR3 sequences, over 7.5% of them singletons. The material was peripheral blood, obtained 360 days after TCRalphabeta/CD19-depleted stem cell transplant. Receptor source: a female patient aged 2-10 years who had a stem cell transplant for Fanconi anemia, so the T cells may come from the graft donor.

This clonotype was found many times. The V and J genes are TRBV12-3 or TRBV12-4 and TRBJ1-5; a weak D match, TRBD1 (6 bases). V lost 5 bases and J lost 1, with 9 bases in between. This CDR3 has 14 amino acids. The CDR3 reads CASSLTGSNQPQHF. The DNA for the CDR3 is TGTGCCAGCAGTCTCACAGGGAGCAATCAGCCCCAGCATTTT.

At least ten counts were recorded for this clonotype. The chain links TRBV6-2 or TRBV6-3 to TRBJ2-1; D possibly matches TRBD1 or TRBD2 (5 bases each). The CDR3 is 12 amino acids. Germline CDR1 reads MNHEY; CDR2 reads SVGEGT. The V end was cut by 7 bases, the J end by 12 bases, with 16 bases between. For the CDR3, the DNA is TGTGCCAGCACCGTTACAAGGGGACCGCAGTTCTTC. Its protein product is CASTVTRGPQFF.

At least ten counts were recorded for this clonotype. The chain couples TRBV9 to TRBJ2-1, with 13 bases that match TRBD2. The V gene's germline CDR1 is SGDLS and CDR2 YYNGEE. This CDR3 is built from 15 residues. J lost 10 bases, V lost 4 bases, and 8 bases had no gene match. As DNA, the CDR3 is TGTGCCAGCAGCTCACGGACTAGCGGGGGTGGGGAGCAGTTCTTC. Its translation: CASSSRTSGGGEQFF. Variable domain in full (rest from reference TRBV9 and TRBJ2-1): DSGVTQTPKHLITATGQRVTLRCSPRSGDLSVYWYQQSLDQGLQFLIQYYNGEERAKGNILERFSAQQFPDLHSELNLSSLELGDSALYFCASSSRTSGGGEQFFGPGTRLTVL.

This clonotype was observed a few times. CDR3 DNA sequence: TGTGCCAGCACCCTGAGTCGGGGGAACACTGAAGCTTTCTTT. Its protein is CASTLSRGNTEAFF. The chain is built from TRBV6-1 and TRBJ1-1; D is unclear. CDR1 is MNHNS, CDR2 SASEGT, per germline. The CDR3 has 14 amino acids. The V end was cut by 7 bases, the J end by 1 base, with 13 bases between.

This clonotype was found many times. V usage is TRBV20-1 and J usage is TRBJ2-1; 12 bases match TRBD2. Germline V gene lookup returns CDR1 DFQATT and CDR2 SNEGSKA (reference sequence). The J segment lost 2 bases and the V segment lost 7 bases, leaving 15 bases of the junction unmatched. The CDR3 length is 18 residues. The CDR3 nucleotides read TGCAGTGTTGCAGCGGGCCTAGCGGGGGGGCCTACCTACAATGAGCAGTTCTTC. It is translated as CSVAAGLAGGPTYNEQFF.

The sample holds many counts of this clonotype. The J gene is TRBJ1-5, the V gene TRBV5-6, with D uncertain. The CDR3 loop spans 15 amino acids. Germline-derived CDR1 and CDR2 are SGHDT and YYEEEE. Trimming cost V 0 bases and J 6 bases, with 13 bases left between them. CDR3 nucleotide sequence: TGTGCCAGCAGCTTGGTCGGGCGGCCAAGTCAGCCCCAGCATTTT. Its protein is CASSLVGRPSQPQHF.

This clonotype was observed many times. The chain carries TRBV28 and TRBJ2-7, with TRBD2 as a possible D gene (5 bases). Per germline, CDR1 MDHEN and CDR2 SYDVKM. CDR3 length: 15 amino acids. Trimming left V 4 bases short and J 3 bases short, with 16 bases between. CDR3 DNA sequence: TGTGCCAGCAGTTCCACAAGGGTGAGGGTCTACGAGCAGTACTTC. Translation: CASSSTRVRVYEQYF.